The entry below gives a single T cell receptor beta chain sequence along with its context. No cognate antigen has been identified for it. Per-base quality was not reported, and no clone a single base away is much larger than it. The source of the sample is a study of blood T cell repertoires in COVID-19 (dated by TCRdb to about 2020). At the level of the whole study: Samples covering the acute and convalescent phases of COVID-19 were provided by collaborators in the United States, Italy and Spain. The sample metadata nearly always contained a de-identified subject ID, COVID-19 status, age in years and sex. The samples were drawn from two sources: the first 160 participants of the ongoing ImmuneRACE study, and over 950 subjects contributed by 6 global collaborators. Deeply sampled blood TCRbeta repertoires from subjects exposed to, actively infected with, or recovered from COVID-19 were included in the dataset. Where HLA class I and class II types were available, the types were taken from metadata supplied by the sample provider, not from assay-based typing. The repertoires were made available in a free public database intended to serve as a resource for research on the immune response to SARS-CoV-2. The prospective study material was composed of cDNA or gDNA derived from T cells, B-cell-depleted T cells, or PBMCs. Study-wide conclusions, independent of this receptor: The amount of clinical and demographic metadata varied by source and participant and was provided uncurated.

TCRbeta CDR3 regions were amplified from genomic DNA by means of the immunoSEQ Assay, a bias-controlled multiplex PCR. The authors' analysis ran thus. The number of nucleated cells in each sample was estimated from the amplification of reference gene primers within the assay. To quantify the absolute abundance of each unique TCRbeta CDR3 rearrangement, sequence reads were collapsed and filtered. For each sample, productive Simpson clonality was calculated by taking the square root of Simpson's diversity index across productive rearrangements. TCRdb's version of the immuneACCESS table is confined to in-frame rearrangements and falls short of the full clone set. An unresolved V gene accounts for under half of the shortfall where checked; the remainder is of unknown origin. The DNA gave D and trimming, while V, J and clone size come from that table. Recorded for this sample are over 450,000 clones; 85% to 90% of them occurred a single time. The top ten clones comprise roughly 8% of the sample.

From its cysteine to its phenylalanine, the CDR3 spans 13 amino acids. Here the CDR3 DNA is all that survives: 39 bases in frame from base 1. CDR1 and CDR2 are drawn from the germline V gene (reference sequence): GTSNPN, SVGIG. Cut back by 5 bases and 7 bases, the V and J ends lie 17 bases apart. At one collaborating source in Seattle, patients were enrolled during active infection and were followed longitudinally through the course of disease. Collaborating institutions collected whole blood in K2EDTA tubes following their own protocols. For TCRbeta analysis, collaborators shipped samples as frozen whole blood, isolated PBMCs, or DNA extracted from either of those sample types.

Source material: peripheral blood. This chain joins TRBV30 to TRBJ1-2, with the D segment identity uncertain. This receptor was taken from a woman between 50 and 59 years old with COVID-19, enrolled during active disease. The CDR3 here reads CAWAHLSRGGYTF. The bases read TGTGCCTGGGCCCACCTAAGTCGAGGTGGCTACACCTTC.